These T cell receptor beta chains were read from a single sample in a study of T cell changes during pregnancy in multiple sclerosis. Profiling relied on immunoSEQ multiplex PCR, and the TCRdb table lists in-frame clones only, not all of them. This sample has roughly 60,000 clones, with approximately 96% found just once. The sequencing here drew on CD8+ T cells from peripheral blood mononuclear cells, taken after pregnancy. These receptors were collected from a female donor with multiple sclerosis, enrolled in a pregnancy study. Each CDR3 is given with its conserved first and last residue. The D gene is left open where the match is weak. Clone size appears in some rows only: once, few, many, or a class for an expanded clone.

d_gene: TRBD2; j_gene: TRBJ2-7; v_gene: TRBV7-9; abundance: .; CDR3nt: TGTGCCAGCAGCCCTAGACTAGCGGGGCTCTACGAGCAGTACTTC; CDR3aa: CASSPRLAGLYEQYF
d_gene: TRBD2; j_gene: TRBJ2-3; v_gene: TRBV19; abundance: .; CDR3nt: TGTGCCACCTCCTTAGCGGGAGTGGCAGATACGCAGTATTTT; CDR3aa: CATSLAGVADTQYF
d_gene: TRBD2; j_gene: TRBJ2-7; v_gene: TRBV11-1; abundance: once; CDR3nt: TGTGCCAGCAGCTTGGGCGGGAGCTCCTACGAGCAGTACTTC; CDR3aa: CASSLGGSSYEQYF
d_gene: .; j_gene: TRBJ2-1; v_gene: TRBV9; abundance: once; CDR3nt: TGTGCCAGCAGCGTAGATAGAGATGAGCAGTTCTTC; CDR3aa: CASSVDRDEQFF
d_gene: TRBD2; j_gene: TRBJ2-1; v_gene: TRBV28; abundance: once; CDR3nt: TGTGCCAGCCGCACCGGACTAGCGGGAGTCGATGAGCAGTTCTTC; CDR3aa: CASRTGLAGVDEQFF
d_gene: .; j_gene: TRBJ2-5; v_gene: TRBV18; abundance: .; CDR3nt: TGTGCCAGCTCGCAGGACATCCAGGGTATAGAGACCCAGTACTTC; CDR3aa: CASSQDIQGIETQYF
d_gene: .; j_gene: TRBJ2-1; v_gene: TRBV6-5; abundance: .; CDR3nt: TGTGCCAGCACCAAAAGGGGCAATGAGCAGTTCTTC; CDR3aa: CASTKRGNEQFF
d_gene: TRBD2; j_gene: TRBJ2-7; v_gene: TRBV2; abundance: .; CDR3nt: TGTGCCAGCAGTGAACTACTAGCGGAATCCTACGAGCAGTACTTC; CDR3aa: CASSELLAESYEQYF
d_gene: TRBD1; j_gene: TRBJ2-7; v_gene: TRBV28; abundance: .; CDR3nt: TGTGCCAGCAGTTTAAGGGGGCGACCCTCCTACGAGCAGTACTTC; CDR3aa: CASSLRGRPSYEQYF
d_gene: .; j_gene: TRBJ2-1; v_gene: TRBV28; abundance: .; CDR3nt: TGTGCCAGCAGTATAATCCTCGGGGAGAGCAACAATGAGCAGTTCTTC; CDR3aa: CASSIILGESNNEQFF
d_gene: TRBD2; j_gene: TRBJ2-7; v_gene: TRBV2; abundance: .; CDR3nt: TGTGCCAGCAGTGCGGCTAGCGGCGAGCAGTACTTC; CDR3aa: CASSAASGEQYF
d_gene: TRBD2; j_gene: TRBJ2-7; v_gene: TRBV19; abundance: once; CDR3nt: TGTGCCAGTAGTATTCCGCTAGCGGGGGGAACCTACGAGCAGTACTTC; CDR3aa: CASSIPLAGGTYEQYF
d_gene: .; j_gene: TRBJ2-1; v_gene: TRBV7-9; abundance: once; CDR3nt: TGTGCCAGCAGCCTAAACGACAGGATCTCGTTCTTC; CDR3aa: CASSLNDRISFF
d_gene: .; j_gene: TRBJ1-2; v_gene: TRBV6-4; abundance: .; CDR3nt: TGTGCCAGCAGTAGGGGAAAAGATGGCTACACCTTC; CDR3aa: CASSRGKDGYTF
d_gene: .; j_gene: TRBJ2-6; v_gene: TRBV2; abundance: .; CDR3nt: TGTGCCAGCAGTGGTGGGGGGTCAGGGCGGCGTGGTTCTGGGGCCAACGTCCTGACTTTC; CDR3aa: CASSGGGSGRRGSGANVLTF
d_gene: TRBD1; j_gene: TRBJ2-3; v_gene: TRBV7-9; abundance: .; CDR3nt: TGTGCCAGCAGCTTCCGGGACAGGGCCATGGATACGCAGTATTTT; CDR3aa: CASSFRDRAMDTQYF
d_gene: .; j_gene: TRBJ2-5; v_gene: TRBV2; abundance: .; CDR3nt: TGTGCCAGCAGTGGGGGAAGGGGGCAAGAGACCCAGTACTTC; CDR3aa: CASSGGRGQETQYF
d_gene: .; j_gene: TRBJ2-2; v_gene: TRBV10-1; abundance: .; CDR3nt: TGCGCCAGCAGTGAAGGCGGGTCGAACACCGGGGAGCTGTTTTTT; CDR3aa: CASSEGGSNTGELFF
d_gene: .; j_gene: TRBJ2-2; v_gene: TRBV6-6; abundance: once; CDR3nt: TGTGCCAGCAGTTATACAGTAACCGGGGAGCTGTTTTTT; CDR3aa: CASSYTVTGELFF
d_gene: TRBD1; j_gene: TRBJ2-5; v_gene: TRBV7-9; abundance: once; CDR3nt: TGTGCCAGCAGCCCCTCGGACAGGGAGACGGAGACCCAGTACTTC; CDR3aa: CASSPSDRETETQYF
d_gene: .; j_gene: TRBJ1-5; v_gene: TRBV5-6; abundance: .; CDR3nt: TGTGCCAGCAGCTTGGGGGGAGCTATTAGCAATCAGCCCCAGCATTTT; CDR3aa: CASSLGGAISNQPQHF
d_gene: TRBD2; j_gene: TRBJ2-5; v_gene: TRBV5-1; abundance: .; CDR3nt: TGCGCCAGCAGCTTGGCATTAGCGGGAGGGCAAAGGGGAGAGACCCAGTACTTC; CDR3aa: CASSLALAGGQRGETQYF
d_gene: TRBD1; j_gene: TRBJ2-5; v_gene: TRBV7-9; abundance: .; CDR3nt: TGTGCCAGCAGCTTATCCGTACAGGGGGAAGAGACCCAGTACTTC; CDR3aa: CASSLSVQGEETQYF
d_gene: .; j_gene: TRBJ1-2; v_gene: TRBV7-9; abundance: .; CDR3nt: TGTGCCAGCAGCTCCACCCAGACATATTCGTCCTATGGCTACACCTTC; CDR3aa: CASSSTQTYSSYGYTF
d_gene: .; j_gene: TRBJ2-5; v_gene: TRBV13; abundance: .; CDR3nt: TGTGCCAGCAGCTCGTCTATCGGAGAGACCCAGTACTTC; CDR3aa: CASSSSIGETQYF
d_gene: .; j_gene: TRBJ1-2; v_gene: TRBV2; abundance: .; CDR3nt: TGTGCCAGCAATTACAGAGGCTACACCTTC; CDR3aa: CASNYRGYTF
d_gene: TRBD2; j_gene: TRBJ2-1; v_gene: TRBV11-2; abundance: .; CDR3nt: TGTGCCAGCAGCCTCGGGGGGATGGAGCAGTTCTTC; CDR3aa: CASSLGGMEQFF